This T cell receptor beta chain appears in the sequencing data of a study of blood T cell repertoires in COVID-19. The assay was immunoSEQ multiplex PCR, and TCRdb's table has in-frame clones only and misses some. The table records roughly 210,000 clones, roughly 87% of them present only once. This clone was counted between two and nine times. CDR1 is SGHAT, CDR2 FQDESV, per germline (reference sequence). The CDR3 loop spans 13 amino acids. V was clipped by 5 bases and J by 3 bases, with 10 bases between them. This receptor was obtained from a man aged 30 to 39 in a cohort exposed to, infected with or recovered from COVID-19 (not recorded which). The sample was PBMCs or T cells enriched from blood (not recorded which). The V and J genes are TRBV11-1 and TRBJ1-1; tentative D call: TRBD1 (6 bases). CDR3 coding DNA: TGTGCCAGCAGCCCGACAGGATACACTGAAGCTTTCTTT. This encodes CASSPTGYTEAFF.